The present entry profiles one T cell receptor (beta chain) with its context. These data are taken from a study of follicular helper T cells after annual influenza vaccination. Regarding time point: 2015-2016 season, 7 days after influenza vaccination. Assay: immunoSEQ multiplex PCR; the TCRdb copy retains only in-frame clones and omits some. The data show about 4,800 clones, about 83% seen once. The V and J ends lost 4 bases and 10 bases respectively, with 12 bases between them. Germline CDR1 is SGHRS and CDR2 is YFSETQ. This CDR3 comprises 13 residues. The source is an adult who received the influenza vaccine. This chain uses TRBV5-1 with TRBJ1-6; tentative D call: TRBD1 (6 bases). Specimen: CXCR5+ CD38- circulating T follicular helper cells from blood, collected 7 days after influenza vaccination. As to subset: circulating Tfh, non-naive CD4+CXCR5+PD-1+ (ICOS+CD38+ or ICOS-CD38-). CDR3 nucleotides: TGCGCCAGCAGCGTGGACAGTCAATCACCCCTCCACTTT. Its protein is CASSVDSQSPLHF.